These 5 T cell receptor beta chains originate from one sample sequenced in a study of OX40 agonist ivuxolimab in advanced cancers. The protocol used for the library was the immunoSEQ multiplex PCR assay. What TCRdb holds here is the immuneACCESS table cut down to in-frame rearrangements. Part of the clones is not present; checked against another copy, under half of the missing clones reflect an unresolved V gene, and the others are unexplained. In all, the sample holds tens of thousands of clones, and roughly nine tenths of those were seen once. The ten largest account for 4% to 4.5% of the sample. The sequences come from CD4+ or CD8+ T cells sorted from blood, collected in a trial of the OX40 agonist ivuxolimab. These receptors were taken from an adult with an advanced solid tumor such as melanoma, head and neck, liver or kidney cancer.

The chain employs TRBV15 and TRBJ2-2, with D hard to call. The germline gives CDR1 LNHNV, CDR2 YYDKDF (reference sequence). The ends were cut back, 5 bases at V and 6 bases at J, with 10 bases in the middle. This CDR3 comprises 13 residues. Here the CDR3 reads CATSGARAGELFF. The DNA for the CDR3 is TGTGCCACCAGCGGCGCGCGAGCCGGGGAGCTGTTTTTT.

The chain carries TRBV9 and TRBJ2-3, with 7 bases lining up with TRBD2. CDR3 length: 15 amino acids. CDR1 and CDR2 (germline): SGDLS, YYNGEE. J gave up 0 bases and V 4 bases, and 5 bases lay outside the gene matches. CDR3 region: CASSPSGTSTDTQYF. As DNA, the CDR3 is TGTGCCAGCAGCCCGAGCGGGACTAGCACAGATACGCAGTATTTT.

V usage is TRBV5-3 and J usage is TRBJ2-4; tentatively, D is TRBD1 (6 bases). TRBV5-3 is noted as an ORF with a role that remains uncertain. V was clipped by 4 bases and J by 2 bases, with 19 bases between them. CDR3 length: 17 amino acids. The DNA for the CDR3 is TGTGCCAGAAGCACTACCACAGGGTATGTATCCAAAAACATTCAGTACTTC. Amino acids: CARSTTTGYVSKNIQYF.

Here the CDR3 reads CSVEGTGVSYEQYF. The DNA of the CDR3 is TGCAGCGTTGAAGGGACAGGGGTTTCCTACGAGCAGTACTTC. This chain connects TRBV29-1 to TRBJ2-7; TRBD1 aligns across 9 bases. Per germline, CDR1 SQVTM and CDR2 ANQGSEA. V was clipped by 1 base and J by 1 base; unmatched bases: 2. CDR3 length: 14 residues.

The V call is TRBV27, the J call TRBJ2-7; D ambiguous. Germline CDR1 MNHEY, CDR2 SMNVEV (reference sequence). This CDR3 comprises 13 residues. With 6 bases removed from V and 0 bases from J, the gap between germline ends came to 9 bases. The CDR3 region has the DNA TGTGCCAGCAGCCAACTTGGCTCCTACGAGCAGTACTTC. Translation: CASSQLGSYEQYF.